This T cell receptor beta chain was sequenced for a study of T-cell memory formation after mild COVID-19. As for the study in general: Among the donors, TCR clusters were largely specific to each donor. Points from the study as a whole: Memory cells collected pre-infection included some clones that later responded, suggesting cross-reactive memory joined. The main location of contracting CD4+ clones was CM and EM, and that of contracting CD8+ clones was EMRA.

In regard to this clonotype: Its antigen is unknown.

5'RACE with constant-segment primers built TCRalpha and TCRbeta cDNA libraries with UMIs. TCRdb called the 5' RACE reads again in MiXCR, with one record for every CDR3 protein. In the table there are hundreds of thousands of distinct CDR3 sequences, under 20% of which are singletons. The CDR3 contains 14 residues. The V end lost 4 bases, the J end lost 4 bases, and 8 bases lay between the germline ends. The germline V gene encodes CDR1 KGHSH and CDR2 LQKENI. The TCR comes from an adult woman who had mild COVID-19 (a few samples of this study predate the infection). Cell type and time point are not known. Sequencing was done on a sample of PBMCs or a T cell subset sorted from them (not recorded which). This chain connects TRBV18 to TRBJ1-6; perhaps TRBD1 as D (5 bases). CDR3 nucleotides: TGTGCCAGCTCACAGGACAATTATAATTCACCCCTCCACTTT. This codes for CASSQDNYNSPLHF.